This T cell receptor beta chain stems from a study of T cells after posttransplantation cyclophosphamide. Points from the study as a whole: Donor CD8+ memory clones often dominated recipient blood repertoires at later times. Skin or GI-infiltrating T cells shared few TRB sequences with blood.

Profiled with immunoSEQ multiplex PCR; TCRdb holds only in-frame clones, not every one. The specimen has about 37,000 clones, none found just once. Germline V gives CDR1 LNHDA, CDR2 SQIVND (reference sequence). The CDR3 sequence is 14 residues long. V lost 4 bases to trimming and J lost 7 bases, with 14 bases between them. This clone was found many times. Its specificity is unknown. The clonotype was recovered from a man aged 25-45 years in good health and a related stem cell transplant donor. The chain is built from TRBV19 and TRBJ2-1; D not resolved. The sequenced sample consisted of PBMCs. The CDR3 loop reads CASSTGLLRNEQFF. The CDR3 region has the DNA TGTGCCAGTAGTACGGGTCTCCTCCGGAATGAGCAGTTCTTC.